This entry lists 10 T cell receptor beta chains sequenced from one sample in a study of technical replicates of blood from a handful of donors. Profiled with immunoSEQ multiplex PCR; TCRdb holds only in-frame clones, not every one. Of about 75,000 clones listed, around 91% are singletons. The sample taken for sequencing was T cells isolated from PBMCs. These receptors all come from a human donor in good health. Some clones in this sample may be carry-over from other donors' samples.

This clone came up once. The rearrangement joins TRBV27 to TRBJ2-1; 12 positions match TRBD2. CDR1 is MNHEY and CDR2 is SMNVEV in the germline V gene (reference sequence). V was clipped by 5 bases and J by 4 bases; unmatched bases: 6. The CDR3 runs to 16 residues. The CDR3 region is CASSATTSGSYNEQFF. The DNA for the CDR3 is TGTGCCAGCAGTGCCACGACTAGCGGGAGTTACAATGAGCAGTTCTTC.

This chain links TRBV5-1 with TRBJ1-6, with D uncertain. Trimming pared 0 bases from V and 8 bases from J, leaving 6 bases between. Per germline, CDR1 SGHRS and CDR2 YFSETQ. This CDR3 region has 13 residues. The CDR3 bases are TGCGCCAGCAGCTTGGCCGGGTATTCACCCCTCCACTTT. Translated, it gives CASSLAGYSPLHF. Full variable domain (missing parts from reference TRBV5-1 and TRBJ1-6): KAGVTQTPRYLIKTRGQQVTLSCSPISGHRSVSWYQQTPGQGLQFLFEYFSETQRNKGNFPGRFSGRQFSNSRSEMNVSTLELGDSALYLCASSLAGYSPLHFGNGTRLTVT.

The chain combines TRBV12-5 with TRBJ1-1; D call uncertain. The V end was cut by 1 base, the J end by 1 base, with 7 bases between. CDR1 is LGHNT, CDR2 FRNRAP, per germline. The CDR3 has 14 amino acids. CDR3 bases: TGTGCTAGTGGTTTGGGCAAGCGGAACACTGAAGCTTTCTTT. It is translated as CASGLGKRNTEAFF.

The chain is built from TRBV27 and TRBJ1-2; 7 nucleotides line up with TRBD1. Germline CDR1 and CDR2: MNHEY and SMNVEV (reference sequence). The CDR3 is made up of 15 amino acids. The ends lost 4 bases at V and 6 bases at J; junction bases unmatched: 11. The CDR3 is CASSSADREGDGYTF. The CDR3 DNA reads as TGTGCCAGCAGTTCCGCAGACAGGGAAGGGGATGGCTACACCTTC.

The chain has TRBV7-2 and TRBJ2-7; 9 bases agree with TRBD2. From germline, CDR1 is SGHTA and CDR2 FQGNSA. This CDR3 is 16 amino acids long. The J segment lost 3 bases and the V segment lost 2 bases, leaving 8 bases of the junction unmatched. The CDR3 protein is CASSLLGGGRDYEQYF. The CDR3 nucleotides read TGTGCCAGCAGCTTATTAGGTGGCGGGAGGGACTACGAGCAGTACTTC.

The chain recombines TRBV28 with TRBJ2-7; TRBD1 matches at 7 bases. With 2 bases clipped from V and 2 bases from J, the junction kept 3 bases outside the gene matches. In germline, CDR1 is MDHEN, CDR2 SYDVKM. The CDR3 is 14 residues long. Here the CDR3 DNA reads TGTGCCAGCAGTTTAATCGACAGGGCCTACGAGCAGTACTTC. It encodes CASSLIDRAYEQYF.

This clone was observed a single time. The chain is built from TRBV28 and TRBJ2-1; D uncertain. The CDR3 has 17 residues. Looked up from germline, CDR1 is MDHEN and CDR2 is SYDVKM. The V and J ends lost 5 bases and 0 bases respectively, with 17 bases between them. CDR3 coding DNA: TGTGCCAGCAGTGAGGCACTCTGGCGGAGCTCCTACAATGAGCAGTTCTTC. This translates into CASSEALWRSSYNEQFF.

This chain joins TRBV30 and TRBJ2-7, with D unclear. Germline CDR1 is GTSNPN and CDR2 is SVGIG (reference sequence). CDR3 length equals 13 residues. V was clipped by 0 bases and J by 0 bases, with 6 bases between them. The CDR3, as DNA: TGTGCCTGGAGTGTCGCGTACTCCTACGAGCAGTACTTC. It yields the protein CAWSVAYSYEQYF.

This rearrangement joins TRBV10-3 to TRBJ1-1; D gene ambiguous. The CDR3 consists of 15 residues. Germline lookup yields CDR1 ENHRY and CDR2 SYGVKD. V lost 2 bases, J lost 7 bases, and 17 bases lay in between. The CDR3 is CAISEPMSGEGEAFF. DNA of the CDR3: TGTGCCATCAGTGAGCCCATGTCAGGAGAGGGTGAAGCTTTCTTT.

The chain joins TRBV10-3 to TRBJ1-5; a weak D match, TRBD1 (6 bases). Looked up from germline, CDR1 is ENHRY and CDR2 is SYGVKD. The CDR3 runs to 15 residues. V lost 6 bases to trimming and J lost 0 bases, with 12 bases between them. CDR3 nucleotides: TGTGCCATCAGCCAGGACAGAGATAGCAATCAGCCCCAGCATTTT. The encoded protein is CAISQDRDSNQPQHF.